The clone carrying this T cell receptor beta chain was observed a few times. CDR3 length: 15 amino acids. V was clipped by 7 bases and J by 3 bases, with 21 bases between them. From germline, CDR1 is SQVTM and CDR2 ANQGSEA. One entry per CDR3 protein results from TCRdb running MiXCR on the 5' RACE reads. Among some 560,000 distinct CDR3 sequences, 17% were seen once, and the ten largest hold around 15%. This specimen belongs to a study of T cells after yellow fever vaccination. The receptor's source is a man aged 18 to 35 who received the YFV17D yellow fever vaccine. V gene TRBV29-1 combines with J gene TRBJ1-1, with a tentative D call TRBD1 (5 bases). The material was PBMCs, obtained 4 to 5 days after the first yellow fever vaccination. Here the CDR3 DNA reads TGCAGCGGCGTCGACCCCGGGAGGGGATACACTGAAGCTTTCTTT. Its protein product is CSGVDPGRGYTEAFF. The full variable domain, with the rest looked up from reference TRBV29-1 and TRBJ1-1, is SAVISQKPSRDICQRGTSLTIQCQVDSQVTMMFWYRQQPGQSLTLIATANQGSEATYESGFVIDKFPISRPNLTFSTLTVSNMSPEDSSIYLCSGVDPGRGYTEAFFGQGTRLTVV.